The 2 T cell receptor beta chains listed next were all sequenced from one sample in a study of cytomegalovirus exposure and HLA in healthy donors. The PCR contained 60 Vbeta and 13 Jbeta primers. Assay: immunoSEQ multiplex PCR; the TCRdb copy retains only in-frame clones and omits some. The sample includes 200,000 to 250,000 clones, around 89% seen only once; the top ten take over 0.95%. Material: PBMCs. The receptors originated from a woman younger than 30 in good health and CMV-seronegative.

V and J are TRBV30 and TRBJ2-7; TRBD1 is a possible D gene (6 bases). CDR1 and CDR2 from the germline V gene are GTSNPN and SVGIG (reference sequence). V lost 0 bases and J lost 6, with 15 bases in between. The CDR3 is 14 amino acids. The DNA of the CDR3 is TGTGCCTGGAGTGTACTTTTGGGGGCGGCCGAGCAGTACTTC. Amino acid sequence: CAWSVLLGAAEQYF.

The chain links TRBV5-1 to TRBJ2-5, with 9 nucleotides matching TRBD2. After removal of 2 bases from V and 3 bases from J, the junction contained 5 bases not matched to a gene. CDR3 size: 15 residues. CDR1 is SGHRS and CDR2 is YFSETQ in the germline V gene. The CDR3 DNA reads as TGCGCCAGCAGCTTTAGTAGCGGGGGAGAAGAGACCCAGTACTTC. Translation: CASSFSSGGEETQYF.